The present entry profiles one TCR beta chain with its context. Generated by immunoSEQ multiplex PCR, the TCRdb table keeps only in-frame clones and is missing some. The sample yields approximately 260,000 clones, under 90% seen once. Deletions cut 2 bases from V and 2 bases from J, with 10 bases between. The CDR3 length is 15 residues. CDR1 LGHNA and CDR2 YSLEER come from the germline V gene. This entry belongs to a study of blood T cell repertoires in COVID-19. Sample: PBMCs or T cells enriched from blood (not recorded which). The TCR comes from a man aged 30 to 45 with acute COVID-19. V gene TRBV4-3 combines with J gene TRBJ1-3, with a possible D match to TRBD1 (5 bases). The CDR3 DNA reads TGCGCCAGCAGCCAAATACAGGCTGCTGGAAACACCATATATTTT. This translates into CASSQIQAAGNTIYF.